Included here is one T cell receptor (beta chain) sequence, with context. Its antigen is still unknown. Trimming took 3 bases from V and 7 from J; bases not matched to a gene: 9. Per germline, CDR1 LGHNA and CDR2 YSLEER. This CDR3 spans 15 amino acids. TCRdb keeps only in-frame clones here, not all; method: immunoSEQ multiplex PCR. This table has about 74,000 clones, about 89% appearing once. The data belong to a study of radiation and T cells in renal cell carcinoma. Overall study results and limits: Baseline intratumoral clonotype presence is unknown without pretreatment biopsies. From baseline, blood top tumor clonotypes peaked at 2 weeks post-radiation.

Time point in this sample: blood 4 weeks post-SBRT, at nephrectomy. Documented treatment: 15 Gy SBRT to primary tumor, nephrectomy 4 weeks later. The tumor was a clear cell renal cell carcinoma. This chain uses TRBV4-3 with TRBJ2-4, with 7 bases identical to TRBD2. The origin of this receptor is a woman in her 70s with renal cell carcinoma. The material sequenced was blood, taken from a patient whose treatment included radiotherapy and nephrectomy. CDR3 nucleotides: TGCGCCAGCAGCCAGCGGGGGACGCCGGAGAACATTCAGTACTTC. This sequence encodes CASSQRGTPENIQYF.